These T cell receptor beta chains were read from a single sample in a study of cytomegalovirus exposure and HLA in healthy donors. Produced via immunoSEQ multiplex PCR; TCRdb's table is partial and in-frame only. The data contain 200,000 to 300,000 clones, approximately 83% of them singletons. Sequenced material: PBMCs. The receptor set was obtained from a woman aged 25 to 39 in good health and CMV-seropositive. CDR3s leave out the opening cysteine and the closing phenylalanine or tryptophan. The D gene is left open where the match is weak.

>TRBJ1-1|NA|TRBV11-3
ASSLDGGGFTEAF
>TRBJ1-4|TRBD1|TRBV5-1
ASSPGETGAPNEKLF
>TRBJ2-2|NA|TRBV5-1
ASSFLQENTGELF
>TRBJ2-7|TRBD2|TRBV10-1
ASSEGGLAGDYEQY
>TRBJ2-3|NA|TRBV9
ASSVGSRREDTQY
>TRBJ1-2|NA|TRBV19
ATGPSEGVYGYT
>TRBJ1-1|TRBD1|TRBV5-1
ASSSRQGRGTTNTEAF
>TRBJ1-5|TRBD1|TRBV30
AWGTGNQPQH
>TRBJ2-7|TRBD1|TRBV4-1
ASSPPGQVYEQY
>TRBJ2-1|NA|TRBV7-7
ASSLSDFSYNEQF
>TRBJ2-7|TRBD1|TRBV9
ASSLYSGTGGYEQY
>TRBJ1-2|TRBD1|TRBV28
ASSLIGQGVHGYT
>TRBJ1-5|NA|TRBV21-1
ASSKEAGGTNQPQH
>TRBJ1-5|TRBD1|TRBV4-1
ASSFGGTGIQPQH
>TRBJ2-7|TRBD1|TRBV11-2
ASSLERGLHEQY
>TRBJ1-5|NA|TRBV19
ASSIMGHESSNQPQH